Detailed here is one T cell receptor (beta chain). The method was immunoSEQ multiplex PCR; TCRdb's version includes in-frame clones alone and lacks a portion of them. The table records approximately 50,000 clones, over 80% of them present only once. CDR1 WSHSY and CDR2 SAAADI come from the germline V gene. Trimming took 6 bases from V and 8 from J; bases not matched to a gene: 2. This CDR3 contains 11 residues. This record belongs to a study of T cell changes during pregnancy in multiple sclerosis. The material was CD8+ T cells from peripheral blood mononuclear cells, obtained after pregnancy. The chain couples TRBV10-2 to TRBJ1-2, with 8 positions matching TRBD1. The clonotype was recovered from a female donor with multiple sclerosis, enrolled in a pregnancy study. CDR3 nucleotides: TGCGCCAGCAGGACAGGGGTCGGCTACACCTTC. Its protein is CASRTGVGYTF.